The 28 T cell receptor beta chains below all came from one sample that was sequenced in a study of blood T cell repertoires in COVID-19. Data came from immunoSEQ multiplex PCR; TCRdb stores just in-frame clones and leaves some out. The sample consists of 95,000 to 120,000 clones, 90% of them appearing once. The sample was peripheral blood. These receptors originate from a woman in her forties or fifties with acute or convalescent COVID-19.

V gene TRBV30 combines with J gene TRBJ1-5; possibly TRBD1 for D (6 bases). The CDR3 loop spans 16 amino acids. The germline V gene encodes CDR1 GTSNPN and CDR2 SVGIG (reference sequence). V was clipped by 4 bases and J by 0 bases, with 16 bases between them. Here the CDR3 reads CAWNVAGTLSNQPQHF. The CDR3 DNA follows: TGTGCCTGGAATGTAGCTGGGACACTTAGCAATCAGCCCCAGCATTTT.

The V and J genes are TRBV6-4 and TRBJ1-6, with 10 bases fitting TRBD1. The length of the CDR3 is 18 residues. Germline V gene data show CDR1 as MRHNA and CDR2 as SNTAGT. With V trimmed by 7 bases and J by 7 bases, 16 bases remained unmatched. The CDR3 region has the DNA TGTGCCAGCATCCCTTTCCGGGACAGGGGAGATGGGAATTCACCCCTCCACTTT. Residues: CASIPFRDRGDGNSPLHF.

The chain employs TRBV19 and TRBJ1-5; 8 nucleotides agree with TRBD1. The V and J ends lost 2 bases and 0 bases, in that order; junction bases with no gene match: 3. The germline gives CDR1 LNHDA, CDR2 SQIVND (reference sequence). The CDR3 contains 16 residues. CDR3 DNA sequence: TGTGCCAGTAGTATATTACAGGGGGATAGCAATCAGCCCCAGCATTTT. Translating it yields CASSILQGDSNQPQHF.

In DNA form, the CDR3 reads TGTGCCAGCAGCCCCGGGAGGACGAACACCGGGGAGCTGTTTTTT. Translation: CASSPGRTNTGELFF. This chain joins TRBV11-2 and TRBJ2-2; 7 bases map to TRBD2. Per germline, CDR1 SGHAT and CDR2 FQNNGV. V trimming: 5 bases; J trimming: 0 bases; junction bases outside the gene matches: 3. The CDR3 runs to 15 residues.

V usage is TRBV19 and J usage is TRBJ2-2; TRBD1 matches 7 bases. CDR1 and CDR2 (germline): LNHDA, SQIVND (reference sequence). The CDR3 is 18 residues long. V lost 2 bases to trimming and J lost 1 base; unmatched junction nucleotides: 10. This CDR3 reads CASSISGRGQGNTGELFF. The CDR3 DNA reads TGTGCCAGTAGTATATCTGGAAGGGGGCAGGGGAACACCGGGGAGCTGTTTTTT.

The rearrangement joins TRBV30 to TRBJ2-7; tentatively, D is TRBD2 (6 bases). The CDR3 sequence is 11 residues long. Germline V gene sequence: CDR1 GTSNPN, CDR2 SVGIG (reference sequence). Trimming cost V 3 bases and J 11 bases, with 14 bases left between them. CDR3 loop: CAWRLAGPEYF. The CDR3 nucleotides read TGTGCCTGGAGACTCGCGGGGCCCGAGTACTTC.

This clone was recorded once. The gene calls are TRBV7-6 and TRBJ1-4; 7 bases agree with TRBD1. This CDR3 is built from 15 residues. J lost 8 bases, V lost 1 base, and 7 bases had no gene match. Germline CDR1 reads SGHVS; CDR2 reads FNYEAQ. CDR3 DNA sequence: TGTGCCAGCAGCTTAGGTGGGACAGTCGGGGAAAAACTGTTTTTT. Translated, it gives CASSLGGTVGEKLFF.

CDR3 sequence: CATSVDNEAFF. CDR3 sequence (DNA): TGTGCCACCAGCGTTGACAATGAAGCTTTCTTT. The chain has TRBV15 and TRBJ1-1, with D unclear. The CDR3 extends over 11 amino acids. Germline CDR1 LNHNV, CDR2 YYDKDF (reference sequence). Trimming removed 5 bases from V and 7 bases from J, with 8 bases in between.

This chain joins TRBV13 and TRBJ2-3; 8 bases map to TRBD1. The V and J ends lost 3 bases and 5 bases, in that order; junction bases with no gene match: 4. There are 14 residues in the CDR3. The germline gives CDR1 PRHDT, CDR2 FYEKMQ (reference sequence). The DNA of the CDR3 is TGTGCCAGCAGCTTTCAGGGGGCGGAAGATACGCAGTATTTT. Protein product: CASSFQGAEDTQYF. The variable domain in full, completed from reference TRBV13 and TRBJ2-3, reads AAGVIQSPRHLIKEKRETATLKCYPIPRHDTVYWYQQGPGQDPQFLISFYEKMQSDKGSIPDRFSAQQFSDYHSELNMSSLELGDSALYFCASSFQGAEDTQYFGPGTRLTVL.

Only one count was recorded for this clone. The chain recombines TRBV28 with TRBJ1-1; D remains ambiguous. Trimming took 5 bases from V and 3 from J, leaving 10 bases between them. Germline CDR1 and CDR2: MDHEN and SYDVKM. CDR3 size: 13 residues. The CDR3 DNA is TGTGCCAGCAGTAGAGACTGGTACACTGAAGCTTTCTTT. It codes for CASSRDWYTEAFF.

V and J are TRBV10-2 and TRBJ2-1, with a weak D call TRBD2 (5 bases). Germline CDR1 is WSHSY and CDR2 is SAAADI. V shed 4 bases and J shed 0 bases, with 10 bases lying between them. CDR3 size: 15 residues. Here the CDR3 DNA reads TGCGCCAGCAGTGTAGATGGGAGCTCCTACAATGAGCAGTTCTTC. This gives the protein CASSVDGSSYNEQFF.

The DNA for the CDR3 is TGTGCCAGCAGTTCGACAGGGGGCTCTGGAAACACCATATATTTT. Encoded protein: CASSSTGGSGNTIYF. The rearrangement uses TRBV28 and TRBJ1-3; 9 nucleotides match TRBD1. The V and J ends lost 4 bases and 0 bases, in that order; junction bases with no gene match: 1. Germline CDR1 reads MDHEN; CDR2 reads SYDVKM. The CDR3 is 15 residues long.

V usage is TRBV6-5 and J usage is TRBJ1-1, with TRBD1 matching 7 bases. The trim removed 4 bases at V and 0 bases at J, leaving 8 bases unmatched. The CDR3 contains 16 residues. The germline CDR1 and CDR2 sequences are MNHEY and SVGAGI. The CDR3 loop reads CASSFLAGGMNTEAFF. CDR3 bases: TGTGCCAGCAGTTTTCTGGCAGGGGGGATGAACACTGAAGCTTTCTTT.

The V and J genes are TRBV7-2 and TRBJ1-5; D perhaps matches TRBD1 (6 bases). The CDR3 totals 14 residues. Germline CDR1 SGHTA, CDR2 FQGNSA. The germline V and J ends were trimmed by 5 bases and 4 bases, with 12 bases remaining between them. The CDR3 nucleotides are TGTGCCAGCAGCCCCCGAACAGGGAATCAGCCCCAGCATTTT. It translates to CASSPRTGNQPQHF.

The chain's CDR3 is CASSLAGGPGANVLTF. The CDR3 coding sequence is TGTGCCAGCAGCTTAGCGGGAGGTCCCGGGGCCAACGTCCTGACTTTC. The V and J genes are TRBV7-3 and TRBJ2-6; 8 positions agree with TRBD2. The CDR3 contains 16 residues. Germline trimming cut 2 bases from V and 4 bases from J; bases unmatched to any gene: 4. The V gene's germline CDR1 is SGHTA and CDR2 FQGTGA.

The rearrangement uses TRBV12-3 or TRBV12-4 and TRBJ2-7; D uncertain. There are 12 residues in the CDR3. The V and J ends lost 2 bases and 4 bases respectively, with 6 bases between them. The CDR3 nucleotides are TGTGCCAGCAGTTTATTCCCATACGAGCAGTACTTC. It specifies CASSLFPYEQYF.

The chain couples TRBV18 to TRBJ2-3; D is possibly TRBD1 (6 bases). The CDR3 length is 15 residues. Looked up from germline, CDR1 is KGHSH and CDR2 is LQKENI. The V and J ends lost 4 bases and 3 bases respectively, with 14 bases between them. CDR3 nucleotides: TGTGCCAGCTCACTCGGGACAATAGGGACAGATACGCAGTATTTT. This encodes CASSLGTIGTDTQYF.

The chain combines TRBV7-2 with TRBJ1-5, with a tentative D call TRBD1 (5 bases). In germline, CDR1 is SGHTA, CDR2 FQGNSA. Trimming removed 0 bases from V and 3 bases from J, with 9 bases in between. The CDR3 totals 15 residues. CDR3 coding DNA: TGTGCCAGCAGCTTAGCTTTAGGGGCCAATCAGCCCCAGCATTTT. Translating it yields CASSLALGANQPQHF.

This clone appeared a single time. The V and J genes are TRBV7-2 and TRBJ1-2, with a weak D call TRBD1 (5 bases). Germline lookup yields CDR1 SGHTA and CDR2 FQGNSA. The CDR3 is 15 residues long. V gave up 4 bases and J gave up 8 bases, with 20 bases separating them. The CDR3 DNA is TGTGCCAGCAGCTCCTGGTCTGGGCAGGGAGGCGGCTACACCTTC. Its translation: CASSSWSGQGGGYTF.

The CDR3 sequence: CASSGGTGAMELFF. The CDR3 DNA reads as TGTGCCAGCAGCGGAGGGACAGGGGCTATGGAACTGTTTTTT. V is TRBV14 and J is TRBJ1-4; 10 nucleotides agree with TRBD1. Losses at the gene ends were 5 bases for V and 12 bases for J; bases not matched to a gene: 9. This CDR3 has 14 amino acids. Germline CDR1 is SGHDN and CDR2 is FVKESK.

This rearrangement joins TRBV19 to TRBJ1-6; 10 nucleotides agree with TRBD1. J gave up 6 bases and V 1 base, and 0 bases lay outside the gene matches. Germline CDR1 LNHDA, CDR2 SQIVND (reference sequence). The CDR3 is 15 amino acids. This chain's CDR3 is CASSIGTGGNSPLHF. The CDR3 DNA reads TGTGCCAGTAGTATAGGGACAGGGGGTAATTCACCCCTCCACTTT. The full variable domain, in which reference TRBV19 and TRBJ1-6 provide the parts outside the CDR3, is DGGITQSPKYLFRKEGQNVTLSCEQNLNHDAMYWYRQDPGQGLRLIYYSQIVNDFQKGDIAEGYSVSREKKESFPLTVTSAQKNPTAFYLCASSIGTGGNSPLHFGNGTRLTVT.

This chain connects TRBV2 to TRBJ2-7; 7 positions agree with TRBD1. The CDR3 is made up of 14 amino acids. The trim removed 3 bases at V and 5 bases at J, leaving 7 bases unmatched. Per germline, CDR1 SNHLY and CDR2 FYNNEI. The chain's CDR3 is CASSDRQGWDEQYF. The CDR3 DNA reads TGTGCCAGCAGTGACCGACAGGGATGGGACGAGCAGTACTTC.

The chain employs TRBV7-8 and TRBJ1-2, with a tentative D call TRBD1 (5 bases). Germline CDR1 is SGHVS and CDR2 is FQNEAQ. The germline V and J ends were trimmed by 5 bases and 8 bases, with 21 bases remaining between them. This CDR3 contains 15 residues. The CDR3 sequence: CASSPRVGGMGGYTF. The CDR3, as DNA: TGTGCCAGCAGCCCCCGGGTGGGGGGAATGGGCGGCTACACCTTC.

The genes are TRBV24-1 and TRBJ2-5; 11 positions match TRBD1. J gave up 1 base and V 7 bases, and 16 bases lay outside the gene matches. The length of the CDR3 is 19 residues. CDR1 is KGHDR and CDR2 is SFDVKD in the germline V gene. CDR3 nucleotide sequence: TGTGCCACCAGGGACAGGGGGCAGTTAAGAACTTTGAGCCAAGAGACCCAGTACTTC. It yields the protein CATRDRGQLRTLSQETQYF.

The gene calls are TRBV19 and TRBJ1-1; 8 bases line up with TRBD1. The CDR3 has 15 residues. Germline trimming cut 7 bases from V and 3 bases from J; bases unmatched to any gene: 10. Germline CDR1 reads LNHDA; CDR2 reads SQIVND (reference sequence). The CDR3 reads CASIPRGREYTEAFF. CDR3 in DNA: TGTGCCAGTATCCCCAGGGGGCGGGAGTACACTGAAGCTTTCTTT. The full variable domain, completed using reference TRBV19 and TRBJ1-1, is DGGITQSPKYLFRKEGQNVTLSCEQNLNHDAMYWYRQDPGQGLRLIYYSQIVNDFQKGDIAEGYSVSREKKESFPLTVTSAQKNPTAFYLCASIPRGREYTEAFFGQGTRLTVV.

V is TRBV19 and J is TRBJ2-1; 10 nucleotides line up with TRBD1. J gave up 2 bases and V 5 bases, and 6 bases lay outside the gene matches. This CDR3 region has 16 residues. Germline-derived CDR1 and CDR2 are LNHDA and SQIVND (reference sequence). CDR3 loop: CASSAGTGAAYNEQFF. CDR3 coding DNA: TGTGCCAGTAGTGCCGGGACAGGGGCAGCCTACAATGAGCAGTTCTTC.

DNA of the CDR3: TGTGCCAGCAGTTACTCCGGGCCCGGCGGGGCTTTCTTT. Its protein is CASSYSGPGGAFF. The chain carries TRBV6-5 and TRBJ1-1; D unresolved. V was clipped by 0 bases and J by 11 bases, with 13 bases between them. Per the germline V gene, CDR1 is MNHEY and CDR2 is SVGAGI. The CDR3 totals 13 residues.

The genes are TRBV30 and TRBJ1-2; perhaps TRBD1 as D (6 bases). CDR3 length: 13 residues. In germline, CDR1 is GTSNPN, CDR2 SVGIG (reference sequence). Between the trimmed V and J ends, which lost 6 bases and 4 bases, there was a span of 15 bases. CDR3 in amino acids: CACQGRVGYGYTF. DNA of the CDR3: TGTGCCTGCCAGGGGCGAGTAGGCTATGGCTACACCTTC.